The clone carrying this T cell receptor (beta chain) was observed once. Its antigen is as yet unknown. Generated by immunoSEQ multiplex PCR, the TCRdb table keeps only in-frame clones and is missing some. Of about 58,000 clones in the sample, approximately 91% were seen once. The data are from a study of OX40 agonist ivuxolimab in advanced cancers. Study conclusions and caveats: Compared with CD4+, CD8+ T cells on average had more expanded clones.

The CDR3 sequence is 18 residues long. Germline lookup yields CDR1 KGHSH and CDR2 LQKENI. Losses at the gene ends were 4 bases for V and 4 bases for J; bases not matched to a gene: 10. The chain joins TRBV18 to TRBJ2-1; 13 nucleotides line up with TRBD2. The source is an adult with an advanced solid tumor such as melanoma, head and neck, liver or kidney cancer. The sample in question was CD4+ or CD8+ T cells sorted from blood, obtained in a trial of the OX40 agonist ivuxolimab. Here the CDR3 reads CASSLLAGGPSDYNEQFF. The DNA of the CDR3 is TGTGCCAGCTCACTACTAGCGGGAGGGCCTTCCGATTACAATGAGCAGTTCTTC.